These T cell receptor beta chains were read from a single sample in a study of naive and memory T cell subsets. Each CDR3 protein gets one entry after TCRdb re-called the 5' RACE reads with MiXCR. Among tens of thousands of distinct CDR3 sequences listed, approximately 6.6% were seen once. The origin of the receptors is a male donor in good health. CDR3s include the opening cysteine and the closing phenylalanine or tryptophan. A D gene is named only where the DNA matches it firmly. Not all rows give a size; the values are once, few, many and, for expanded clones, a class.

size,J,D,V,DNA,CDR3
many,TRBJ2-5,-,TRBV3-1,TGTGCCAGCAGCCGGACGGACTACCAAGAGACCCAGTACTTC,CASSRTDYQETQYF
-,TRBJ1-5,TRBD1,TRBV20-1,TGCAGTGCTACCTCCCGACAGGGAGGTCAGCCCCAGCATTTT,CSATSRQGGQPQHF
few,TRBJ2-1,TRBD2,TRBV18,TGTGCCAGCTCACCACCTCTAGCGGGGGGGCCCAGCTCCTACAATGAGCAGTTCTTC,CASSPPLAGGPSSYNEQFF
-,TRBJ2-1,TRBD2,TRBV3-1,TGTGCCAGCAGTCTCGCGGGGGATGAGCAGTTCTTC,CASSLAGDEQFF
-,TRBJ2-7,-,TRBV7-9,TGTGCCAGCAGCCCCGAGGGTACGGGGAGTTACGAGCAGTACTTC,CASSPEGTGSYEQYF
few,TRBJ1-1,-,TRBV10-3,TGTGCCATCAGTGAGGGGGAAGGGAAGACTGAAGCTTTCTTT,CAISEGEGKTEAFF
many,TRBJ2-1,-,TRBV20-1,TGCAGTGCTAGAGGGGGGGGGCCCTACAATGAGCAGTTCTTC,CSARGGGPYNEQFF
-,TRBJ1-1,-,TRBV25-1,TGTGCCAGCAGTGTTTCGACAGCGCTGAACACTGAAGCTTTCTTT,CASSVSTALNTEAFF
many,TRBJ2-2,-,TRBV30,TGTGCCTGGAGTACCGACACCTACACCGGGGAGCTGTTTTTT,CAWSTDTYTGELFF
-,TRBJ2-5,-,TRBV3-1,TGTGCCAGCAGCCAAGTCGGTGGGAGAGAGACCCAGTACTTC,CASSQVGGRETQYF